Below are 32 T cell receptor beta chains sequenced from a single sample in a study of T cells in Graves' hyperthyroidism and ophthalmopathy. Amplified regions were TCR beta CDR3 sequences from RNA transcripts. The study used the HTBI primer set for a first-round RT-PCR of the TCR CDR3. TCRdb used MiXCR to reprocess the multiplex PCR reads, holding one entry per CDR3 protein. The sample records some 650,000 distinct CDR3 sequences, about 16% being singletons. The source material was blood. The receptors were gathered from a woman between 40 and 50 years old with Graves' ophthalmopathy.

This rearrangement joins TRBV28 to TRBJ1-5; 7 nucleotides line up with TRBD1. This CDR3 spans 15 amino acids. Germline CDR1 MDHEN, CDR2 SYDVKM. V dropped 4 bases and J dropped 10; count of bases not matched to a gene: 13. The CDR3: CASSSPTTGASPQHF. In DNA form, the CDR3 reads TGTGCCAGCAGTTCCCCAACTACAGGGGCTTCCCCCCAGCATTTT.

The rearrangement uses TRBV6-2 or TRBV6-3 and TRBJ2-3; no clear D gene. The V end was cut by 5 bases, the J end by 8 bases, with 8 bases between. Germline CDR1 is MNHEY and CDR2 is SVGEGT. The CDR3 contains 11 residues. The chain's CDR3 is CASSALATQYF. In DNA form, the CDR3 reads TGTGCCAGCAGTGCACTGGCTACGCAGTATTTT.

In its sample, this clonotype was seen a few times. This chain joins TRBV19 and TRBJ2-1, with 9 bases identical to TRBD2. The CDR3 contains 16 residues. CDR1 is LNHDA, CDR2 SQIVND, per germline (reference sequence). V was pared by 4 bases and J by 4 bases, with 8 bases of the junction left unmatched. The CDR3 region is CASSRGLARTYNEQFF. The CDR3 DNA reads TGTGCCAGTAGTAGGGGACTAGCTAGAACATACAATGAGCAGTTCTTC.

This clonotype was counted only a few times. V usage is TRBV27 and J usage is TRBJ1-6; 7 bases align to TRBD1. Germline loops: CDR1 MNHEY, CDR2 SMNVEV (reference sequence). The CDR3 has 14 amino acids. V lost 6 bases, J lost 7 bases, and 6 bases stayed unmatched. The CDR3 nucleotides are TGTGCCAGCAGCACGGGACAGAGAAATTCACCCCTCCACTTT. This gives the protein CASSTGQRNSPLHF.

This clonotype was observed a handful of times. The rearrangement links TRBV19 to TRBJ1-1; D unresolved. CDR3 length: 15 amino acids. The ends were cut back, 5 bases at V and 3 bases at J, with 16 bases in the middle. Germline lookup yields CDR1 LNHDA and CDR2 SQIVND (reference sequence). The DNA of the CDR3 is TGTGCCAGTAGTCTTCTACAAGGAATGGACACTGAAGCTTTCTTT. Translation: CASSLLQGMDTEAFF.

This clonotype was detected many times. The CDR3 protein is CSGGANTEAFF. The CDR3 DNA follows: TGCAGTGGTGGGGCGAACACTGAAGCTTTCTTT. The chain combines TRBV20-1 with TRBJ1-1; D might be TRBD1 (5 bases). The germline gives CDR1 DFQATT, CDR2 SNEGSKA (reference sequence). Trimming left V 7 bases short and J 1 base short, with 7 bases between. The CDR3 runs 11 residues.

The chain uses TRBV28 and TRBJ2-3; 12 bases line up with TRBD2. Germline-derived CDR1 and CDR2 are MDHEN and SYDVKM. With V trimmed by 2 bases and J by 8 bases, 14 bases remained unmatched. This CDR3 spans 18 amino acids. The CDR3 region is CASSLDWTSGTPSGTQYF. The CDR3 DNA reads as TGTGCCAGCAGTTTAGATTGGACTAGCGGGACCCCGTCGGGTACGCAGTATTTT.

The table lists this clonotype with many counts. This chain connects TRBV4-2 to TRBJ2-5; possibly TRBD2 for D (6 bases). The CDR3 sequence is 14 residues long. The V end was cut by 1 base, the J end by 4 bases, with 10 bases between. CDR1 and CDR2 from the germline V gene are LGHNA and YNFKEQ. The CDR3 sequence is CASSQVEGVETQYF. The CDR3 nucleotides are TGTGCCAGCAGCCAAGTGGAGGGCGTAGAGACCCAGTACTTC.

The chain carries TRBV3-1 and TRBJ2-1; 9 positions match TRBD1. Germline-derived CDR1 and CDR2 are LGHDT and YNNKEL (reference sequence). CDR3 length: 16 amino acids. J gave up 6 bases and V 5 bases, and 11 bases lay outside the gene matches. In DNA form, the CDR3 reads TGTGCCAGCAGCATGACCGGGACAGGGAGTTTCAATGAGCAGTTCTTC. Its translation: CASSMTGTGSFNEQFF.

This clonotype was detected a few times. This chain uses TRBV28 with TRBJ2-1, with D maybe TRBD2 (5 bases). Germline V gives CDR1 MDHEN, CDR2 SYDVKM. The CDR3 has 15 residues. V was shortened by 2 bases and J by 9 bases, with 17 bases between the two germline ends. The CDR3 DNA reads as TGTGCCAGCAGTTTAGACCCTGCGGGCGTCCGTGAGCAGTTCTTC. Translating gives CASSLDPAGVREQFF.

This clonotype was seen at least ten times. The chain recombines TRBV7-8 with TRBJ2-1, with a weak D call TRBD2 (6 bases). The CDR3 is 19 amino acids. V lost 1 base to trimming and J lost 1 base, with 20 bases between them. CDR1 SGHVS and CDR2 FQNEAQ come from the germline V gene. The chain's CDR3 is CASSLGVATAGSSYNEQFF. The CDR3 DNA reads TGTGCCAGCAGCTTAGGCGTGGCGACGGCGGGGTCATCCTACAATGAGCAGTTCTTC.

This clonotype was detected many times. This chain uses TRBV5-5 with TRBJ1-2; D is unresolved. CDR1 and CDR2 (germline): SGHKS, YYEKEE (reference sequence). The CDR3 is 14 amino acids. Trimming shortened V by 3 bases and J by 2 bases, and 11 bases separated the two germline ends. The CDR3 is CASSSSGTNYGYTF. As DNA, the CDR3 is TGTGCCAGCAGCTCCTCCGGCACAAACTATGGCTACACCTTC. The whole variable domain, remainder taken from reference TRBV5-5 and TRBJ1-2, is DAGVTQSPTHLIKTRGQQVTLRCSPISGHKSVSWYQQVLGQGPQFIFQYYEKEERGRGNFPDRFSARQFPNYSSELNVNALLLGDSALYLCASSSSGTNYGYTFGSGTRLTVV.

The table lists this clonotype with many counts. The chain employs TRBV24-1 and TRBJ2-1, with D unresolved. V shed 5 bases and J shed 3 bases, with 25 bases lying between them. This CDR3 is built from 19 residues. Germline V gene sequence: CDR1 KGHDR, CDR2 SFDVKD. This chain's CDR3 is CATSVDPSKNHGSYNEQFF. CDR3 DNA: TGTGCCACCAGTGTTGATCCTTCTAAAAACCACGGCAGCTACAATGAGCAGTTCTTC.

The CDR3: CASSYRLAGETQYF. Written as DNA, the CDR3 is TGTGCCAGCAGCTATAGACTAGCGGGAGAGACCCAGTACTTC. This chain joins TRBV4-2 and TRBJ2-5; the match to TRBD2 covers 10 bases. The CDR3 spans 14 residues. Trimming took 5 bases from V and 4 from J; bases not matched to a gene: 4. Germline V gene lookup returns CDR1 LGHNA and CDR2 YNFKEQ.

This clonotype has ten or more counts. The genes are TRBV12-3 or TRBV12-4 and TRBJ1-1; TRBD1 agrees at 7 bases. The CDR3 sequence is 13 residues long. The trim removed 2 bases at V and 11 bases at J, leaving 8 bases unmatched. The CDR3 loop is CASSLSAGGVAFF. CDR3 coding DNA: TGTGCCAGCAGTTTATCGGCAGGGGGGGTGGCTTTCTTT.

This clonotype was seen at least ten times. The chain couples TRBV18 to TRBJ1-2, with D unresolved. The CDR3 consists of 14 residues. V lost 3 bases and J lost 7, with 15 bases in between. Germline CDR1 is KGHSH and CDR2 is LQKENI. CDR3 in DNA: TGTGCCAGCTCACCCGCGTCCGGCGTCGGTGGCTACACCTTC. Protein product: CASSPASGVGGYTF.

This clonotype came up a few times. V is TRBV28 and J is TRBJ2-5; TRBD2 is a possible D gene (7 bases). CDR1 MDHEN and CDR2 SYDVKM come from the germline V gene. V lost 5 bases and J 4 bases, leaving 20 bases between the germline ends. This CDR3 region has 16 residues. The CDR3 spells CASSREGGLKLETQYF. The CDR3 DNA is TGTGCCAGCAGTCGAGAGGGGGGGCTTAAACTAGAGACCCAGTACTTC.

This clonotype was seen more than once but under ten times. The genes are TRBV28 and TRBJ2-2; 7 positions agree with TRBD2. After removal of 1 base from V and 4 bases from J, the junction contained 9 bases not matched to a gene. Germline V gene lookup returns CDR1 MDHEN and CDR2 SYDVKM. The CDR3 is made up of 17 amino acids. The CDR3 protein is CASSLSGGRVFTGELFF. In DNA, the CDR3 is TGTGCCAGCAGTTTATCGGGCGGGAGAGTGTTCACCGGGGAGCTGTTTTTT.

This clonotype was counted once. An end of the junction differs from the germline gene, which may be a read error. This sequence joins TRBV20-1 and TRBJ1-3, with no clear D. The CDR3 is made up of 16 amino acids. CDR1 and CDR2 from the germline V gene are DFQATT and SNEGSKA (reference sequence). The CDR3 protein is CSALKGPHDSGNTTYF. As DNA, the CDR3 is TGCAGTGCACTAAAGGGTCCCCATGACTCTGGAAACACCACATATTTT.

The chain has TRBV20-1 and TRBJ1-4; 9 bases fit TRBD1. The CDR3 contains 12 residues. Germline CDR1 and CDR2: DFQATT and SNEGSKA (reference sequence). With V trimmed by 3 bases and J by 7 bases, 0 bases remained unmatched. CDR3 DNA sequence: TGCAGTGCTAGGACAGGGGGTGAAAAACTGTTTTTT. Translation gives CSARTGGEKLFF.

The CDR3 bases are TGTGCCAGCAGCCCACAGAACATTCAGTACTTC. Its protein product is CASSPQNIQYF. The J gene is TRBJ2-4, the V gene TRBV7-2; D gene uncertain. With 5 bases removed from V and 7 bases from J, the gap between germline ends came to 6 bases. The length of the CDR3 is 11 residues. Germline CDR1 reads SGHTA; CDR2 reads FQGNSA.

Points on this clonotype: A much larger clone differs from this one at a single base, so this may be a read error. The rearrangement joins TRBV30 to TRBJ2-7, with TRBD2 as a possible D gene (5 bases). The V end was cut by 2 bases, the J end by 5 bases, with 10 bases between. The CDR3 length is 12 residues. Germline CDR1 is GTSNPN and CDR2 is SVGIG (reference sequence). CDR3 in DNA: TGTGCCTGGAGTAGAAGCGGTAACGAGCAGTACTTC. Translated, it gives CAWSRSGNEQYF.

In its sample, this clonotype was seen many times. For the CDR3, the DNA is TGCAGTGCCCCGGGCCAGGGTCAAGCTTTCTTT. This encodes CSAPGQGQAFF. This sequence joins TRBV20-1 and TRBJ1-1, with D possibly being TRBD1 (5 bases). The germline V gene has CDR1 DFQATT and CDR2 SNEGSKA (reference sequence). The CDR3 is made up of 11 amino acids. V was shortened by 6 bases and J by 9 bases, with 14 bases between the two germline ends.

This clonotype was picked up a small number of times. The rearrangement joins TRBV29-1 to TRBJ1-1; 9 bases are a match to TRBD1. CDR1 SQVTM and CDR2 ANQGSEA come from the germline V gene. The CDR3 extends over 13 amino acids. V gave up 6 bases and J gave up 5 bases; unmatched junction bases: 7. The CDR3 here is CSVSPGQGTEAFF. The CDR3, as DNA: TGCAGCGTATCCCCGGGACAGGGAACTGAAGCTTTCTTT.

There are many counts of this clonotype. This chain connects TRBV6-1 to TRBJ2-1; TRBD2 is a possible D gene (5 bases). The CDR3 extends over 14 amino acids. V dropped 6 bases and J dropped 8 bases, with 17 bases sitting between them. Per the germline V gene, CDR1 is MNHNS and CDR2 is SASEGT. CDR3 amino acids: CASSPDRGIDEQFF. The CDR3 nucleotides read TGTGCCAGCAGCCCCGATCGAGGGATAGATGAGCAGTTCTTC.

The count of this clonotype is one. This chain connects TRBV11-3 to TRBJ2-1; TRBD1 agrees at 8 bases. J gave up 6 bases and V 5 bases, and 9 bases lay outside the gene matches. The CDR3 has 15 residues. The germline V gene has CDR1 SGHNT and CDR2 YENEEA. The CDR3 protein is CASSTRTGSTNEQFF. The CDR3 bases are TGTGCCAGCAGCACCCGGACAGGGAGTACCAATGAGCAGTTCTTC. The full variable domain, in which reference TRBV11-3 and TRBJ2-1 provide the parts outside the CDR3, is EAGVVQSPRYKIIEKKQPVAFWCNPISGHNTLYWYLQNLGQGPELLIRYENEEAVDDSQLPKDRFSAERLKGVDSTLKIQPAELGDSAVYLCASSTRTGSTNEQFFGPGTRLTVL.

This clonotype was picked up a small number of times. This chain joins TRBV4-1 and TRBJ2-1; D may be TRBD1 (5 bases). The V end was cut by 1 base, the J end by 7 bases, with 17 bases between. Germline CDR1 MGHRA, CDR2 YSYEKL. The CDR3 loop spans 16 amino acids. The chain's CDR3 is CASSQVVLRVFNEQFF. In nucleotides, the CDR3 is TGCGCCAGCAGCCAAGTTGTCCTCAGGGTCTTTAATGAGCAGTTCTTC.

This clonotype was seen more than once but under ten times. The V gene is TRBV5-1, the J gene TRBJ1-2; 9 bases fit TRBD1. Trimming cost V 5 bases and J 2 bases; bases outside gene matches: 16. This CDR3 contains 18 residues. The V gene's germline CDR1 is SGHRS and CDR2 YFSETQ. CDR3 protein: CASSYPLTIGTGNYGYTF. CDR3 coding DNA: TGCGCCAGCAGTTACCCCCTTACGATCGGGACAGGGAACTATGGCTACACCTTC.

This clonotype appeared many times. The DNA for the CDR3 is TGCAGTGCTAGAGGAGGGGCGGGGGGGCATGATGAGCAGTTCTTC. It yields the protein CSARGGAGGHDEQFF. J is TRBJ2-1 and V is TRBV20-1; 9 bases map to TRBD2. Germline lookup yields CDR1 DFQATT and CDR2 SNEGSKA (reference sequence). Trimming at V came to 1 base and at J to 8 bases, leaving 9 bases not matched to a gene. The CDR3 has 15 amino acids.

The rearrangement uses TRBV6-4 and TRBJ1-1, with D possibly TRBD1 on 6 matching bases. The CDR3 has 18 amino acids. The V gene lost 3 bases and the J gene lost 1 base, with 21 bases spanning the gap. Germline assignment: CDR1 MRHNA and CDR2 SNTAGT. The CDR3 DNA reads as TGTGCCAGCAGTGAAGGAGACAGGACTTATGGTTCGAACACTGAAGCTTTCTTT. Its protein is CASSEGDRTYGSNTEAFF.

As for this clonotype: The junction departs from germline at one end; a sequencing error may be responsible. The chain is built from TRBV6-5 and TRBJ2-5; D is ambiguous. The CDR3 totals 16 residues. Germline values: CDR1 MNHEY, CDR2 SVGAGI. The CDR3 loop is CASSYSIPGFQETLYF. As DNA, the CDR3 is TGTGCCAGCAGTTACAGTATACCGGGTTTCCAAGAGACCCTGTACTTC.

The genes are TRBV7-9 and TRBJ2-1; TRBD2 aligns across 9 bases. The length of the CDR3 is 20 residues. Germline V gene sequence: CDR1 SEHNR, CDR2 FQNEAQ (reference sequence). V trimming: 5 bases; J trimming: 2 bases; junction bases outside the gene matches: 19. CDR3 in amino acids: CASSKSRRGGRDRPYNEQFF. The DNA for the CDR3 is TGTGCCAGCAGCAAGAGTCGGCGGGGCGGGAGGGATAGACCCTACAATGAGCAGTTCTTC. Full variable domain (remainder filled in from reference TRBV7-9 and TRBJ2-1): DTGVSQNPRHKITKRGQNVTFRCDPISEHNRLYWYRQTLGQGPEFLTYFQNEAQLEKSRLLSDRFSAERPKGSFSTLEIQRTEQGDSAMYLCASSKSRRGGRDRPYNEQFFGPGTRLTVL.